The 5 T cell receptor beta chains below all came from one sample that was sequenced in a study of T cell changes during pregnancy in multiple sclerosis. The data were produced by immunoSEQ multiplex PCR, yet TCRdb's version contains in-frame clones alone and is incomplete. This table has about 8,000 clones, more than 75% appearing once. Material: CD8+ T cells from peripheral blood mononuclear cells, obtained in the first trimester of pregnancy. The receptors here all came from a female donor in good health, enrolled as a control in a pregnancy study.

This clone has more than one count but fewer than ten. The rearrangement uses TRBV28 and TRBJ2-2; possible D gene TRBD2, 6 bases. With 2 bases removed from V and 1 base from J, the gap between germline ends came to 8 bases. The CDR3 is 15 amino acids. In germline, CDR1 is MDHEN, CDR2 SYDVKM. The CDR3 sequence: CASSLGGRNTGELFF. The DNA for the CDR3 is TGTGCCAGCAGTTTAGGGGGGAGGAACACCGGGGAGCTGTTTTTT.

Note on this clone: The junction shows a germline mismatch at one end, possibly a read error. V gene TRBV4-1 combines with J gene TRBJ2-1; the D gene is possibly TRBD2 (6 bases). This CDR3 has 16 residues. CDR1 and CDR2 (germline): MGHRA, YSYEKL. In DNA, the CDR3 is TGCGCCAGCAGACAAGCACCTAGCGACGACCAAAATGAGCAGTTCTTC. It specifies CASRQAPSDDQNEQFF.

The rearrangement links TRBV5-1 to TRBJ2-2; tentative D call: TRBD2 (5 bases). Germline loops: CDR1 SGHRS, CDR2 YFSETQ. The CDR3 is 15 amino acids. V was trimmed by 0 bases and J by 4 bases, leaving 10 bases between them. The CDR3 nucleotides read TGCGCCAGCAGCTTGGCCTTAGGAGGCACCGGGGAGCTGTTTTTT. Its translation: CASSLALGGTGELFF.

CDR3 bases: TGTGCCAGCAGCTTAGCGCTCGGTACAGGGATCGATAAAACTGAAGCTTTCTTT. Amino acid sequence: CASSLALGTGIDKTEAFF. V is TRBV7-9 and J is TRBJ1-1, with D perhaps matching TRBD1 (6 bases). Trimming removed 0 bases from V and 5 bases from J, with 22 bases in between. The CDR3 extends over 18 amino acids. CDR1 is SEHNR, CDR2 FQNEAQ, per germline (reference sequence).

The gene calls are TRBV28 and TRBJ2-1; D ambiguous. This CDR3 contains 11 residues. The germline V gene encodes CDR1 MDHEN and CDR2 SYDVKM. The ends were cut back, 3 bases at V and 10 bases at J, with 7 bases in the middle. Written as DNA, the CDR3 is TGTGCCAGCAGTTTTGGCCGAGAGCAGTTCTTC. It is translated as CASSFGREQFF.